This TCR beta chain was captured by sequencing in a study of blood T cell repertoires in COVID-19. About the study: PBMCs, B-cell-depleted T cells, or T cells were the source of the cDNA or gDNA that made up the material.

Original handling: Quantification of nucleated cells was approximated via reference gene primer amplification. Repertoires were generated with immunoSEQ multiplex PCR, while TCRdb's copy carries only in-frame clones and drops some. V, J and clone size derive from that table, while D and trimming were established from the DNA sequence. The sample contains about 180,000 clones, 87% of which appear only once. Germline values: CDR1 GTSNPN, CDR2 SVGIG (reference sequence). Between the trimmed V and J ends, which lost 3 bases and 4 bases, there was a span of 13 bases. CDR3 size: 13 residues. The chain carries TRBV30 and TRBJ2-7; a possible D gene is TRBD1 (7 bases). The TCR sequence derives from a woman aged 70-85 years with COVID-19, enrolled during active disease. The sequencing input was peripheral blood. This CDR3 reads CAWRQGTVYEQYF. In DNA, the CDR3 is TGTGCCTGGAGACAGGGGACTGTATACGAGCAGTACTTC.